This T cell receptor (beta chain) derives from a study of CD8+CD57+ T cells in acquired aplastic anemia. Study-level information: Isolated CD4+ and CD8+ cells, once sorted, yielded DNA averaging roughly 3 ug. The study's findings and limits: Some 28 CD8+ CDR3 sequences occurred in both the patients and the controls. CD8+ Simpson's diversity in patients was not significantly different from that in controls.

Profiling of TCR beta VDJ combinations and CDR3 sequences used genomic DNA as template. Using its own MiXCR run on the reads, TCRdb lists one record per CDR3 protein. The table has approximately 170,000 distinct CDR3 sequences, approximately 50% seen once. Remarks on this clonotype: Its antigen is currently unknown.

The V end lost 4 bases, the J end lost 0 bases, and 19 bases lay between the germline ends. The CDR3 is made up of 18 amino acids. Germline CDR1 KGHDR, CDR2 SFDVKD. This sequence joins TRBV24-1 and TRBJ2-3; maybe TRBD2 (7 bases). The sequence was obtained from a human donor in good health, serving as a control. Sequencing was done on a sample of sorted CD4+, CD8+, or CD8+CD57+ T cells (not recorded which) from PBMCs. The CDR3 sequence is CATSEGGTTGGSTDTQYF. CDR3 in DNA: TGTGCCACCAGTGAGGGGGGGACAACAGGAGGGAGCACAGATACGCAGTATTTT.